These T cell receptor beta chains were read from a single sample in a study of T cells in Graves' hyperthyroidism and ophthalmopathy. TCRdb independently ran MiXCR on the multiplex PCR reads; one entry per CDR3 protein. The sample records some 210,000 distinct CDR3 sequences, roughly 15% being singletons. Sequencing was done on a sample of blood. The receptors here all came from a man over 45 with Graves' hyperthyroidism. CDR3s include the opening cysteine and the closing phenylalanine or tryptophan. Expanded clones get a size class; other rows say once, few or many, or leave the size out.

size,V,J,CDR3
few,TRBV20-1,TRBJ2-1,CSASLRVSGAVPNEQFF
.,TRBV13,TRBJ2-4,CASSTSLLAKNIQYF
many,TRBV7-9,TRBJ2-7,CASSPPTGSSSYEQYF
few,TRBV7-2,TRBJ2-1,CASVGANEQFF
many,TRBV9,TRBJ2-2,CASSVGRAGTGELFF
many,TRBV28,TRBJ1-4,CASSLPGAGGKLFF
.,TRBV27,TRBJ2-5,CASSGIAGGGETQYF
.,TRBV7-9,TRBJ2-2,CASSTRTREVNTGELFF
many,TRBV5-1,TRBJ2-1,CASSPGQDYNEQFF
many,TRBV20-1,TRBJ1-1,CSASVTSGGDTEAFF
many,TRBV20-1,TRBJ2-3,CRPQGFPDTQYF
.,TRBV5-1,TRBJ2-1,CASSSTVAYNEQFF
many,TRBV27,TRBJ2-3,CASSPRPREADTQYF
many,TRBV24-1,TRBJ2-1,CATGTSGSSYNEQFF
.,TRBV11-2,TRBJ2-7,CASSLDGAARYEQYF